The following is a TCR beta chain sequence with its context. Trimming at V came to 6 bases and at J to 4 bases, leaving 10 bases not matched to a gene. The V gene's germline CDR1 is MNHNS and CDR2 SASEGT. This CDR3 is built from 16 residues. TCRdb re-analysed the RT-PCR reads in MiXCR, keeping a single row per CDR3 protein. Of 500,000 to 600,000 distinct CDR3 sequences in the sample, about an eighth are singletons; the top ten hold 9.5% to 13%. The data are from a study of response to subunit inactivated influenza vaccine. This TCR derives from a man aged 50 or older who received an inactivated influenza vaccine. The sample was PBMCs from blood, taken on the day of vaccination. This chain links TRBV6-1 with TRBJ1-2, with 11 positions matching TRBD1. CDR3 sequence reads: CASRHGTGGEGYGYTF. The CDR3 DNA reads as TGTGCCAGCAGACACGGGACAGGGGGAGAGGGCTATGGCTACACCTTC.